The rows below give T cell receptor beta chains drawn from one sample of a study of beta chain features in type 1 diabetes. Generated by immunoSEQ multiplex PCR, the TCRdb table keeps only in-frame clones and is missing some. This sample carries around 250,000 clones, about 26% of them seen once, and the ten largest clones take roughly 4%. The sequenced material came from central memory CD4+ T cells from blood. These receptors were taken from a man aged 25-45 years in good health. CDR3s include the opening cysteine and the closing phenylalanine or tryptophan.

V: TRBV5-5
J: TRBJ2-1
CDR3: CASSQTDIQFF

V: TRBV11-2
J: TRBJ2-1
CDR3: CASSRPSDRAEQFF

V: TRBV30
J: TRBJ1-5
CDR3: CAWSVPGGEPQHF

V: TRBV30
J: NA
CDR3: CAWRAIYEQYF

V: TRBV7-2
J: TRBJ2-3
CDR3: CASSIWTGGTDTQYF

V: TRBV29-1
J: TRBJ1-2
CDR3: CSVEDTGTGPVYGYTF

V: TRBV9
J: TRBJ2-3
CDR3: CASSVRTSGPTGDTQYF

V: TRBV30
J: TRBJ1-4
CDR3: CAWSEGLNEKLFF

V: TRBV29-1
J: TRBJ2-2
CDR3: CSVAITNTGELFF

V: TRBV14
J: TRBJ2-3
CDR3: CASSPPGGFRTDTQYF

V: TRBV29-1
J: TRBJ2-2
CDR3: CSVEGLGGELFF

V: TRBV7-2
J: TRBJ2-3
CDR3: CASRKAGVGDTQYF

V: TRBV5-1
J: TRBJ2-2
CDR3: CASSDTQSTGELFF

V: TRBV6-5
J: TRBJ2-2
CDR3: CASSFPPGELFF

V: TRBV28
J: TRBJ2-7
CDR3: CASSLSSRPPYEQYF

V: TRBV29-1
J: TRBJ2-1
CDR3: CSVGLQGAHTGDNEQFF

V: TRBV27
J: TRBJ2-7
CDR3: CATRTGANEQYF